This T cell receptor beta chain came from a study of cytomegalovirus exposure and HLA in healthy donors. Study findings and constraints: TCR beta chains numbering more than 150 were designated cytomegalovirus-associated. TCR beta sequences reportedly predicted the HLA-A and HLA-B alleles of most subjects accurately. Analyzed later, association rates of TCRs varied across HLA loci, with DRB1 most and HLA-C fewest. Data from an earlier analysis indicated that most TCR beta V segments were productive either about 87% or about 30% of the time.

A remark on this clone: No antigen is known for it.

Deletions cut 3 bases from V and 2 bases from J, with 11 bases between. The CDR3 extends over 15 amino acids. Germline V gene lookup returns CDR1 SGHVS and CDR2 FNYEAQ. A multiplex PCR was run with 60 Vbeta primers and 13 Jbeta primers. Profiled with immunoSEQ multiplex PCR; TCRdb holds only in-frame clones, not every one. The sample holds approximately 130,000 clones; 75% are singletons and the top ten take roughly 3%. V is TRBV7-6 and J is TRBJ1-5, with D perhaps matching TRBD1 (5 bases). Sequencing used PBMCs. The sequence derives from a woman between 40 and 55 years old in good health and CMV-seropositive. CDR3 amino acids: CASSFDTGGNQPQHF. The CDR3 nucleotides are TGTGCCAGCAGCTTCGATACAGGAGGCAATCAGCCCCAGCATTTT.